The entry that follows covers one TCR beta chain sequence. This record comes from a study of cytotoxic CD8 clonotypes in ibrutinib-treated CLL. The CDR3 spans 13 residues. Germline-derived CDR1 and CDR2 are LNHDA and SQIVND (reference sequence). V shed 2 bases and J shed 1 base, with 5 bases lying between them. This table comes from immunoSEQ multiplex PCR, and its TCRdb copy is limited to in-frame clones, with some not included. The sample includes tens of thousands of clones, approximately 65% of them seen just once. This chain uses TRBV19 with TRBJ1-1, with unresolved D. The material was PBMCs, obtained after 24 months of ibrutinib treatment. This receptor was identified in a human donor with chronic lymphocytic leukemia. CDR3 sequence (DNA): TGTGCCAGTAGTATACGGAGGAACACTGAAGCTTTCTTT. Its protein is CASSIRRNTEAFF.